This T cell receptor (beta chain) was recovered during a study of blood T cell repertoires in COVID-19 (dated by TCRdb to 2018 to 2020). About the study as a whole: The collaborator samples originated in the United States, Italy and Spain and spanned the acute and convalescent phases of COVID-19. The material from the prospective study consisted of cDNA or gDNA derived from T cells, B-cell-depleted T cells, or PBMCs. Subjects who had been exposed to COVID-19, were actively infected with it, or had recovered from it provided the deeply sampled blood TCRbeta repertoires that made up the dataset. A freely available public database, intended as a resource for researchers studying the immune response to SARS-CoV-2, is where the repertoires were released. Samples were obtained from the ongoing ImmuneRACE study (first 160 participants) and from approximately 1,200 subjects provided by 6 global collaborators. Nearly every sample came with metadata listing a de-identified subject ID, COVID-19 status, age in years and sex. Where available, HLA class I and class II types were obtained from metadata supplied by the sample provider rather than from assay-based typing. What the research found in general, with its limitations: The quantity of clinical and demographic metadata differed by source and by participant and was supplied without curation.

The immunoSEQ Assay, a bias-controlled multiplex PCR, was used to amplify TCRbeta CDR3 regions from genomic DNA. Under the source paper's analysis protocol: The number of nucleated cells in each sample was estimated from the amplification of reference gene primers within the assay. Sequence reads were collapsed and filtered to measure the absolute abundance of every unique TCRbeta CDR3 rearrangement. Productive Simpson clonality was computed per sample as the square root of Simpson's diversity index over productive rearrangements. The source is immuneACCESS, and TCRdb retained only in-frame sequences with V and J called. Part of the clones is not carried over; for the studies checked, unresolved V genes explain less than half of this, and the remainder is unexplained. D and trimming were read from the DNA, whereas the V and J calls and clone size are those reported in that table. The sample table holds roughly 290,000 clones, of which 86% were seen once. The ten largest account for around 2.1% of the sample.

A second Seattle source provided samples from volunteer blood donors who had recovered from COVID-19. Whole blood was collected in K2EDTA tubes by collaborating institutions according to the institutions' own protocols. For TCRbeta analysis, collaborators shipped samples in one of three forms: frozen whole blood, isolated PBMCs, or DNA extracted from either of those sample types. A word on this clone: Its antigen target is currently unknown. Base qualities are not recorded, but no much larger clone differs from it by a single base.

V trim: 4 bases; J trim: 15 bases; unmatched bases: 7. The CDR3 spans 13 residues, from the cysteine through the phenylalanine. Only the CDR3 region is kept as DNA, spanning 39 bases read in frame from base 1. Via the germline V gene (reference sequence), CDR1 is LGHDT and CDR2 YNNKEL. This sequence uses TRBV3-1 (or the pseudogene TRBV3-2) and TRBJ2-1, with 12 bases aligning to TRBD2. The specimen was peripheral blood. The TCR sequence derives from a woman between 25 and 40 years old who had recovered from COVID-19. The CDR3 here reads CASSRATSGSVFF. The DNA sequence is as follows: TGTGCCAGCAGCCGAGCGACTAGCGGGAGCGTGTTCTTC.